The next 8 T cell receptor beta chains were all read from a single sample in a study of T cells in Graves' hyperthyroidism and ophthalmopathy. Authors of the study amplified TCR beta CDR3 regions from RNA transcripts. HTBI primers were used for first-round RT-PCR of the TCR CDR3. From the multiplex PCR reads, TCRdb called clonotypes with MiXCR, one entry per CDR3 protein. Of approximately 480,000 distinct CDR3 sequences in the sample, less than 25% were seen once. Sample: blood. These receptors were collected from a man younger than 30 with Graves' hyperthyroidism.

There are many counts of this clonotype. The chain links TRBV28 to TRBJ1-1; TRBD1 might be the D (6 bases). Germline V lookup: CDR1 MDHEN, CDR2 SYDVKM. CDR3 size: 14 residues. V lost 6 bases to trimming and J lost 4 bases, with 15 bases between them. This CDR3 is CASSRGARITEAFF. DNA for the CDR3: TGTGCCAGCAGCCGGGGGGCACGAATCACTGAAGCTTTCTTT.

At least ten counts were recorded for this clonotype. This rearrangement joins TRBV6-1 to TRBJ1-6; weak D call: TRBD1 (6 bases). The CDR3 is made up of 16 amino acids. Germline V gene data show CDR1 as MNHNS and CDR2 as SASEGT. The V gene lost 5 bases and the J gene lost 6 bases, with 17 bases spanning the gap. The CDR3 sequence: CASSPRTGAGNSPLHF. As DNA, the CDR3 is TGTGCCAGCAGTCCCCGGACGGGGGCGGGTAATTCACCCCTCCACTTT.

The chain has TRBV4-1 and TRBJ1-1; D may be TRBD1 (5 bases). Germline-derived CDR1 and CDR2 are MGHRA and YSYEKL. This CDR3 has 15 amino acids. V was trimmed by 0 bases and J by 2 bases, leaving 10 bases between them. The CDR3 loop is CASSQEGTFNTEAFF. In nucleotides, the CDR3 is TGCGCCAGCAGCCAAGAAGGGACTTTTAACACTGAAGCTTTCTTT.

This clonotype was detected only a few times. This chain joins TRBV4-1 and TRBJ2-5, with a tentative D call TRBD2 (5 bases). Trimming took off 4 bases at V and 4 bases at J, with 19 bases between the two ends. CDR3 length: 16 amino acids. Germline lookup yields CDR1 MGHRA and CDR2 YSYEKL. The CDR3 DNA is TGCGCCAGCAGCCGCGGCTGGACCCACGAGGGAGAGACCCAGTACTTC. The encoded protein is CASSRGWTHEGETQYF.

The chain links TRBV6-1 to TRBJ1-1; TRBD1 matches at 8 bases. This CDR3 has 14 amino acids. V was clipped by 10 bases and J by 10 bases; unmatched bases: 17. From germline, CDR1 is MNHNS and CDR2 SASEGT. The CDR3 DNA follows: TGTGCCATCGAACCAGCCGGGGACAGGCATCTAGCTTTCTTT. It encodes CAIEPAGDRHLAFF.

This clonotype was observed a few times. The chain has TRBV6-2 or TRBV6-3 and TRBJ2-2; D perhaps matches TRBD1 (6 bases). Germline V gives CDR1 MNHEY, CDR2 SVGEGT. The CDR3 is 15 residues long. The V end lost 8 bases, the J end lost 5 bases, and 18 bases lay between the germline ends. The CDR3 DNA sequence: TGTGCCAGCGGTTCCGGGACACTACAAACCGGGGAGCTGTTTTTT. Translating gives CASGSGTLQTGELFF.

This clonotype was recorded many times. This chain's CDR3 is CASSVGSNTGELFF. The CDR3 DNA reads TGTGCCAGCAGTGTTGGCAGTAACACCGGGGAGCTGTTTTTT. The chain carries TRBV25-1 and TRBJ2-2; D unclear. This CDR3 comprises 14 residues. Germline CDR1 is MGHDK and CDR2 is SYGVNS. Trimming pared 4 bases from V and 2 bases from J, leaving 8 bases between.

This clonotype appeared many times. V gene TRBV5-1 combines with J gene TRBJ1-5; D perhaps matches TRBD1 (5 bases). V lost 4 bases and J 0 bases, leaving 23 bases between the germline ends. CDR1 is SGHRS, CDR2 YFSETQ, per germline. The CDR3 has 19 residues. The CDR3 here is CASSLHQGTPLNSNQPQHF. As DNA, the CDR3 is TGCGCCAGCAGCCTTCATCAGGGAACCCCCCTAAATAGCAATCAGCCCCAGCATTTT.